This T cell receptor beta chain was obtained from a study of cytomegalovirus exposure and HLA in healthy donors. Clones were sequenced by immunoSEQ multiplex PCR, and TCRdb holds only the in-frame ones, with some missing. There are 150,000 to 180,000 clones in the sample; 75% to 90% occur only once, and around 22% lies in the top ten. Germline V gives CDR1 SNHLY, CDR2 FYNNEI. V lost 6 bases and J lost 7, with 13 bases in between. The CDR3 runs 13 residues. This receptor was taken from a man aged 18 to 29 in good health and CMV-seropositive. This chain uses TRBV2 with TRBJ2-1; D might be TRBD1 (5 bases). The sequenced sample consisted of PBMCs. The CDR3, as DNA: TGTGCCAGCAGAAGCAGGGTTAGGAATGAGCAGTTCTTC. This encodes CASRSRVRNEQFF.